This T cell receptor beta chain derives from a study of identical twins. Study-wide findings and caveats: The study found excess low generation probability among twin-shared out-of-frame alpha sequences. There is a chance that invariant MAIT and iNKT cells partially muddied zero-insertion analyses.

Between the trimmed V and J ends, which lost 2 bases and 2 bases, there was a span of 10 bases. Germline CDR1 MNHEY, CDR2 SVGEGT. This CDR3 region has 14 residues. This clonotype was picked up many times. The antigen is not known. Healthy Caucasian individuals made up all the donors. After template switching added a universal primer site, the resulting cDNA carried unique molecular identifiers. From the 5' RACE reads, TCRdb called clonotypes with MiXCR, one entry per CDR3 protein. The table records approximately 620,000 distinct CDR3 sequences, 8.6% of them present only once. The same sample was also studied in work on yellow fever vaccine responses in identical twins.

Sequences were obtained from PBMCs. V gene TRBV6-2 or TRBV6-3 combines with J gene TRBJ2-7; D possibly uses TRBD1 or TRBD2 (5 bases each). The clonotype comes from a woman aged 18-29 years in good health. In DNA form, the CDR3 reads TGTGCCAGCAGTTACCGGGACGGACCCTACGAGCAGTACTTC. It specifies CASSYRDGPYEQYF.